Shown below are 29 T cell receptor beta chains from a single sample sequenced in a study of OX40 agonist ivuxolimab in advanced cancers. Clones were read by immunoSEQ multiplex PCR, and TCRdb kept only the in-frame ones, dropping some. The sample has 150,000 to 190,000 clones; around 94% are singletons. The sequences come from CD4+ or CD8+ T cells sorted from blood, collected in a trial of the OX40 agonist ivuxolimab. All receptors derive from an adult with an advanced solid tumor such as melanoma, head and neck, liver or kidney cancer.

This sequence joins TRBV18 and TRBJ2-7; tentatively, D is TRBD2 (5 bases). This CDR3 contains 14 residues. Trimming removed 3 bases at V and 1 base at J, with 10 bases between. Germline CDR1 reads KGHSH; CDR2 reads LQKENI. The CDR3 nucleotides read TGTGCCAGCTCACCGGAGGCCGGGTCCTACGAGCAGTACTTC. Translated, it gives CASSPEAGSYEQYF.

The chain has TRBV7-6 and TRBJ2-7, with 7 bases lining up with TRBD2. V lost 1 base, J lost 6 bases, and 15 bases stayed unmatched. Germline V lookup: CDR1 SGHVS, CDR2 FNYEAQ. This CDR3 is 17 amino acids long. The CDR3 DNA is TGTGCCAGCAGCTTAGAAATTACGGGAGGCTTCTTTCTCGAGCAGTACTTC. Translated: CASSLEITGGFFLEQYF. The full variable domain, completed using reference TRBV7-6 and TRBJ2-7, is GAGVSQSPRYKVTKRGQDVALRCDPISGHVSLYWYRQALGQGPEFLTYFNYEAQQDKSGLPNDRFSAERPEGSISTLTIQRTEQRDSAMYRCASSLEITGGFFLEQYFGPGTRLTVT.

The chain employs TRBV5-4 and TRBJ2-7, with 7 bases that match TRBD1. The ends lost 4 bases at V and 2 bases at J; junction bases unmatched: 9. This CDR3 is 15 amino acids long. CDR1 is SGHNT and CDR2 is YYREEE in the germline V gene (reference sequence). CDR3 amino acids: CASSPVGTDPYEQYF. In DNA form, the CDR3 reads TGTGCCAGCAGCCCCGTTGGGACAGACCCCTACGAGCAGTACTTC. Supplemented by reference TRBV5-4 and TRBJ2-7, the full variable domain reads ETGVTQSPTHLIKTRGQQVTLRCSSQSGHNTVSWYQQALGQGPQFIFQYYREEENGRGNFPPRFSGLQFPNYSSELNVNALELDDSALYLCASSPVGTDPYEQYFGPGTRLTVT.

CDR3 in DNA: TGTGCCAGCAGCCGCGGGGGGGGAGATCAGCCCCAGCATTTT. Translated: CASSRGGGDQPQHF. The chain combines TRBV5-4 with TRBJ1-5; TRBD1 might be the D (5 bases). Deletions cut 4 bases from V and 5 bases from J, with 13 bases between. From germline, CDR1 is SGHNT and CDR2 YYREEE (reference sequence). The CDR3 covers 14 residues.

This chain links TRBV12-5 with TRBJ2-3; TRBD1 matches at 12 bases. Trimming took 5 bases from V and 4 from J; bases not matched to a gene: 4. Germline V gene data show CDR1 as LGHNT and CDR2 as FRNRAP. This CDR3 comprises 15 residues. The CDR3 nucleotides read TGTGCTAGTGGTCCGGGACAGGGGGCTGCAGATACGCAGTATTTT. This codes for CASGPGQGAADTQYF.

CDR3 amino acids: CASSDATDGLHEQYF. CDR3 nucleotide sequence: TGCGCCAGCAGTGATGCCACGGACGGCCTCCACGAGCAGTACTTC. This chain connects TRBV10-1 to TRBJ2-7, with D unresolved. Trimming shortened V by 3 bases and J by 5 bases, and 17 bases separated the two germline ends. The CDR3 consists of 15 residues. Germline V CDR1 and CDR2: WNHNN, SYGVQD (reference sequence).

The chain couples TRBV5-6 to TRBJ2-2, with no clear D. The V end lost 9 bases, the J end lost 0 bases, and 12 bases lay between the germline ends. The CDR3 spans 14 residues. Germline V gives CDR1 SGHDT, CDR2 YYEEEE. CDR3 DNA: TGTGCCACCCGGCCGGACCCGAACACCGGGGAGCTGTTTTTT. This gives the protein CATRPDPNTGELFF.

The gene calls are TRBV7-2 and TRBJ2-7; 8 bases match TRBD1. Unmatched junction bases numbered 15, after V lost 4 bases and J lost 7 bases. Germline V lookup: CDR1 SGHTA, CDR2 FQGNSA. The CDR3 has 16 amino acids. CDR3 residues: CASSSYRQGKTGEQYF. For the CDR3, the DNA is TGTGCCAGCAGCTCTTACAGACAGGGGAAGACGGGGGAGCAGTACTTC.

The chain recombines TRBV11-1 with TRBJ2-5; D is tentatively TRBD1 or TRBD2 (5 bases each). The CDR3 length is 16 residues. V was pared by 2 bases and J by 5 bases, with 18 bases between. Germline V gene lookup returns CDR1 SGHAT and CDR2 FQDESV (reference sequence). DNA for the CDR3: TGTGCCAGCAGCTTAAGATCGGGGCTAGCTGGGGAGACCCAGTACTTC. It translates to CASSLRSGLAGETQYF.

This clone was counted a single time. The V and J genes are TRBV7-9 and TRBJ1-1; no reliable D call. Looked up from germline, CDR1 is SEHNR and CDR2 is FQNEAQ (reference sequence). Trimming took off 3 bases at V and 7 bases at J, with 12 bases between the two ends. The CDR3 totals 13 residues. In DNA, the CDR3 is TGTGCCAGCAGCTTGAACACATGGGATGAAGCTTTCTTT. Its protein is CASSLNTWDEAFF.

The CDR3 spells CASSLGGTEQFF. In DNA, the CDR3 is TGTGCCAGCAGCTTAGGGGGGACGGAGCAGTTCTTC. The chain employs TRBV7-2 and TRBJ2-1; the D gene could be TRBD1 or TRBD2 (5 bases each). Germline CDR1 reads SGHTA; CDR2 reads FQGNSA. This CDR3 is built from 12 residues. V was cut by 1 base and J by 10 bases, with 8 bases left in between.

The CDR3 loop is CASSIIYEQYF. The DNA of the CDR3 is TGTGCCAGTAGTATTATTTACGAGCAGTACTTC. V is TRBV19 and J is TRBJ2-7; D uncertain. Germline loops: CDR1 LNHDA, CDR2 SQIVND (reference sequence). The CDR3 is made up of 11 amino acids. Trimming left V 3 bases short and J 4 bases short, with 4 bases between.

This sequence joins TRBV11-1 and TRBJ1-1; TRBD1 agrees at 8 bases. Per the germline V gene, CDR1 is SGHAT and CDR2 is FQDESV (reference sequence). The CDR3 runs 14 residues. V lost 3 bases, J lost 6 bases, and 6 bases stayed unmatched. The CDR3, as DNA: TGTGCCAGCAGCTTTCGACAGGGGAGGCCTGAAGCTTTCTTT. Protein: CASSFRQGRPEAFF.

The chain joins TRBV10-3 to TRBJ1-2; D remains ambiguous. CDR3 length: 13 residues. Germline CDR1 reads ENHRY; CDR2 reads SYGVKD. Trimming cost V 2 bases and J 4 bases, with 8 bases left between them. CDR3: CAISEAGFYGYTF. The DNA for the CDR3 is TGTGCCATCAGTGAGGCGGGTTTCTATGGCTACACCTTC.

This chain links TRBV5-1 with TRBJ1-1; D gene unclear. Trimming removed 3 bases from V and 1 base from J, with 16 bases in between. This CDR3 region has 16 residues. In germline, CDR1 is SGHRS, CDR2 YFSETQ. In nucleotides, the CDR3 is TGCGCCAGCAGCTCCGGCGGCAGCCGATCGAACACTGAAGCTTTCTTT. It codes for CASSSGGSRSNTEAFF.

This clone qualifies as medium-sized. V gene TRBV5-4 combines with J gene TRBJ2-7; no definite D call. Germline CDR1 SGHNT, CDR2 YYREEE (reference sequence). The germline V and J ends were trimmed by 6 bases and 5 bases, with 15 bases remaining between them. This CDR3 has 13 residues. The CDR3 DNA sequence: TGTGCCAGCAACTCCGGGCTGGTCGACGAGCAGTACTTC. Its translation is CASNSGLVDEQYF. Full variable domain (missing parts from reference TRBV5-4 and TRBJ2-7): ETGVTQSPTHLIKTRGQQVTLRCSSQSGHNTVSWYQQALGQGPQFIFQYYREEENGRGNFPPRFSGLQFPNYSSELNVNALELDDSALYLCASNSGLVDEQYFGPGTRLTVT.

The genes are TRBV28 and TRBJ2-7, with a possible D match to TRBD2 (5 bases). Deletions cut 2 bases from V and 3 bases from J, with 5 bases between. CDR1 and CDR2 (germline): MDHEN, SYDVKM. The CDR3 length is 12 residues. This CDR3 is CASSLTSYEQYF. The CDR3 bases are TGTGCCAGCAGTTTAACTAGCTACGAGCAGTACTTC.

The count of this clone is one. The chain is built from TRBV10-3 and TRBJ1-2, with a weak D call TRBD1 (5 bases). The CDR3 covers 15 residues. Per germline, CDR1 ENHRY and CDR2 SYGVKD. With 0 bases removed from V and 8 bases from J, the gap between germline ends came to 16 bases. The CDR3 DNA sequence: TGTGCCATCAGTGAGTCTTCGGCAGGGTTGGAAGGCTACACCTTC. Translating gives CAISESSAGLEGYTF.

The count of this clone is one. This chain connects TRBV19 to TRBJ1-2, with TRBD1 matching over 9 bases. This CDR3 comprises 16 residues. The V gene end was trimmed by 3 bases and the J gene end by 3 bases; junction bases not matched to a gene: 8. The V gene's germline CDR1 is LNHDA and CDR2 SQIVND (reference sequence). The CDR3 region has the DNA TGTGCCAGTAGTATTATACAGGGGGCGGACTACTATGGCTACACCTTC. This encodes CASSIIQGADYYGYTF.

V usage is TRBV6-5 and J usage is TRBJ2-7, with a possible D match to TRBD2 (6 bases). Trimming took 8 bases from V and 7 from J, leaving 18 bases between them. Germline loops: CDR1 MNHEY, CDR2 SVGAGI. The CDR3 length is 13 residues. This chain's CDR3 is CASGAGTSGEQYF. For the CDR3, the DNA is TGTGCCAGCGGCGCAGGGACCAGCGGGGAGCAGTACTTC.

The chain couples TRBV10-2 to TRBJ2-5; the match to TRBD2 covers 9 bases. Trimming cost V 8 bases and J 5 bases; bases outside gene matches: 12. Germline assignment: CDR1 WSHSY and CDR2 SAAADI. The CDR3 is made up of 15 amino acids. CDR3 sequence: CASAKTGTSPETQYF. As DNA, the CDR3 is TGCGCCAGCGCCAAAACCGGGACTAGCCCCGAGACCCAGTACTTC.

The chain has TRBV2 and TRBJ2-2; D is ambiguous. V was cut by 2 bases and J by 1 base, with 11 bases left in between. CDR1 SNHLY and CDR2 FYNNEI come from the germline V gene. CDR3 length: 16 residues. CDR3 loop: CASSESGRRNTGELFF. CDR3 DNA sequence: TGTGCCAGCAGTGAAAGTGGGCGCCGGAACACCGGGGAGCTGTTTTTT.

This rearrangement joins TRBV5-1 to TRBJ1-4; 9 bases fit TRBD1. V was clipped by 4 bases and J by 7 bases; unmatched bases: 2. The germline V gene encodes CDR1 SGHRS and CDR2 YFSETQ. This CDR3 is 13 amino acids long. The CDR3 nucleotides are TGCGCCAGCAGCCGGGACAGGGTTGAAAAACTGTTTTTT. It yields the protein CASSRDRVEKLFF.

This chain links TRBV30 with TRBJ1-2; D not certain. Germline assignment: CDR1 GTSNPN and CDR2 SVGIG (reference sequence). V was pared by 4 bases and J by 2 bases, with 14 bases between. This CDR3 has 14 amino acids. CDR3 sequence: CAWTCPSGNYGYTF. The CDR3 DNA follows: TGTGCCTGGACCTGCCCGTCGGGGAACTATGGCTACACCTTC.

CDR3 in amino acids: CASSLDRTDEAFF. The CDR3 nucleotides are TGTGCCAGCAGCTTAGATCGGACAGATGAAGCTTTCTTT. The gene calls are TRBV11-2 and TRBJ1-1; a weak D match, TRBD1 (6 bases). Germline CDR1 is SGHAT and CDR2 is FQNNGV. V lost 0 bases to trimming and J lost 7 bases, with 9 bases between them. CDR3 length: 13 residues. Drawing the rest from reference TRBV11-2 and TRBJ1-1, the complete variable domain is EAGVAQSPRYKIIEKRQSVAFWCNPISGHATLYWYQQILGQGPKLLIQFQNNGVVDDSQLPKDRFSAERLKGVDSTLKIQPAKLEDSAVYLCASSLDRTDEAFFGQGTRLTVV.

The chain has TRBV5-8 and TRBJ2-7, with 8 bases aligning to TRBD1. The CDR3 sequence is 15 residues long. Germline trimming cut 6 bases from V and 3 bases from J; bases unmatched to any gene: 11. In germline, CDR1 is SGHTS, CDR2 YDEGEE. Here the CDR3 reads CASTLGGTGVYEQYF. The CDR3 DNA follows: TGTGCCAGCACCCTTGGGGGGACAGGTGTCTACGAGCAGTACTTC.

CDR3 coding DNA: TGTGCCAGCAGGGAAACCGGGACATCGAACACTGAAGCTTTCTTT. Translated: CASRETGTSNTEAFF. This sequence joins TRBV2 and TRBJ1-1; weak D call: TRBD1 (6 bases). The CDR3 contains 15 residues. With 6 bases removed from V and 1 base from J, the gap between germline ends came to 15 bases. Germline V CDR1 and CDR2: SNHLY, FYNNEI.

V gene TRBV6-5 combines with J gene TRBJ1-2; 8 nucleotides agree with TRBD1. The V and J ends lost 5 bases and 8 bases, in that order; junction bases with no gene match: 10. There are 14 residues in the CDR3. Germline CDR1 reads MNHEY; CDR2 reads SVGAGI. For the CDR3, the DNA is TGTGCCAGCAGTGACAGGGGCCCCCTGAGAGGCTACACCTTC. Its protein is CASSDRGPLRGYTF.

The J gene is TRBJ2-7, the V gene TRBV7-8, with D possibly TRBD1 on 6 matching bases. The CDR3 totals 11 residues. Germline V gene data show CDR1 as SGHVS and CDR2 as FQNEAQ. Trimming shortened V by 5 bases and J by 11 bases, and 13 bases separated the two germline ends. The chain's CDR3 is CASSNRQVEYF. CDR3 nucleotides: TGTGCCAGCAGCAACCGACAGGTGGAGTACTTC.